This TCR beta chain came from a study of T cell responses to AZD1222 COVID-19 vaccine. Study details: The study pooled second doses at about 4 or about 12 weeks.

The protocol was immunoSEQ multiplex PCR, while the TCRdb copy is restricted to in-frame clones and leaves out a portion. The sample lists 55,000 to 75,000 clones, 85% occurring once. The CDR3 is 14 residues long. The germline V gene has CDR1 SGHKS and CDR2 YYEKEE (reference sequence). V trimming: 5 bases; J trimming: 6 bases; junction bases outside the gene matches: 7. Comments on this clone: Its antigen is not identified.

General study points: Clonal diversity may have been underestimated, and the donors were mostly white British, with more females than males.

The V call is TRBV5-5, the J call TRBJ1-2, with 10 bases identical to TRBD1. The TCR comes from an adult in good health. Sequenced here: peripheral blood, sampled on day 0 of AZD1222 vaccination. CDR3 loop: CASRADRGFNGYTF. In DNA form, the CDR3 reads TGTGCCAGCAGAGCGGACAGGGGGTTTAATGGCTACACCTTC. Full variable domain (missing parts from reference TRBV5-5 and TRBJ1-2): DAGVTQSPTHLIKTRGQQVTLRCSPISGHKSVSWYQQVLGQGPQFIFQYYEKEERGRGNFPDRFSARQFPNYSSELNVNALLLGDSALYLCASRADRGFNGYTFGSGTRLTVV.